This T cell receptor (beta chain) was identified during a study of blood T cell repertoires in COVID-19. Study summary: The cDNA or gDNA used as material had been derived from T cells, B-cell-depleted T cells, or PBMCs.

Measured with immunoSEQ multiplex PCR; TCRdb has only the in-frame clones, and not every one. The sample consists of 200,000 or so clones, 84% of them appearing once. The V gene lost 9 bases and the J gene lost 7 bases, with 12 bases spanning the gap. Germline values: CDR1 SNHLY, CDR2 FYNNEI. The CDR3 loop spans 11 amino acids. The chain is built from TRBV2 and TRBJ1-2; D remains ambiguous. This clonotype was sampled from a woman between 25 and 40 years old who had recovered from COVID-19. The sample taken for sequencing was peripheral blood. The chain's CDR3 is CARTEGTGYTF. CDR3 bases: TGTGCCAGGACGGAGGGCACTGGCTACACCTTC. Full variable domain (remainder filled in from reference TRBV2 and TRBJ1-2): EPEVTQTPSHQVTQMGQEVILRCVPISNHLYFYWYRQILGQKVEFLVSFYNNEISEKSEIFDDQFSVERPDGSNFTLKIRSTKLEDSAMYFCARTEGTGYTFGSGTRLTVV.